These T cell receptor beta chains were read from a single sample in a study of blood T cell repertoires in COVID-19. Method: immunoSEQ multiplex PCR; TCRdb's copy keeps in-frame clones and lacks some. Here the sample spans fewer than 300,000 clones, 70% to 90% being singletons. What was sequenced was PBMCs or T cells enriched from blood (not recorded which). The receptors stem from a man between 18 and 35 years old who had recovered from COVID-19. CDR3s include the opening cysteine and the closing phenylalanine or tryptophan. A D gene is named only where the DNA matches it firmly. The size field is filled for only some rows; it gives once, few, many or a size class.

few	TRBV5-5	TRBD2	TRBJ2-3	TGTGCCAGCAGCTTTGGACTAGCGGGGGGGCTCCCAGATACGCAGTATTTT	CASSFGLAGGLPDTQYF
.	TRBV5-1	TRBD2	TRBJ2-7	TGCGCCAGCAGCGTTTCTAGCGGGACCTACGAGCAGTACTTC	CASSVSSGTYEQYF
.	TRBV18	.	TRBJ1-1	TGTGCCAGCTCACTTGACAAGAACACTGAAGCTTTCTTT	CASSLDKNTEAFF
.	TRBV7-8	TRBD1	TRBJ1-5	TGTGCCAGCAGCCAACAGGGGGGTGGCAATCAGCCCCAGCATTTT	CASSQQGGGNQPQHF
.	TRBV7-8	.	TRBJ1-1	TGTGCCAGCAGCTTAGCGCCTTCTGGGAGTTACACTGAAGCTTTCTTT	CASSLAPSGSYTEAFF
.	TRBV19	TRBD1	TRBJ2-1	TGTGCCAGTAGTATTTTGCCAGGGGGCGAAGACAATGAGCAGTTCTTC	CASSILPGGEDNEQFF
.	TRBV5-5	.	TRBJ2-7	TGTGCCAGCAGCGAGGGACAAGGGATAACCTACGAGCAGTACTTC	CASSEGQGITYEQYF
.	TRBV9	.	TRBJ1-1	TGTGCCAGCAGCGCGAGCGGGGGCGGTACTGAAGCTTTCTTT	CASSASGGGTEAFF
few	TRBV24-1	TRBD1	TRBJ1-2	TGTGCCACCAGTCGAAGGACAGGCGACGGCTACACCTTC	CATSRRTGDGYTF
.	TRBV10-2	TRBD2	TRBJ2-1	TGCGCCAGCAGTGAGTCTGTAACGGGAGGTTATGAGCAGTTCTTC	CASSESVTGGYEQFF
.	TRBV30	.	TRBJ1-5	TGTGCCTGGAGTGTACCCGGGGTTGGAGTCCGGCAGCCCCAGCATTTT	CAWSVPGVGVRQPQHF
.	TRBV28	TRBD2	TRBJ2-1	TGTGCCAGCAGCCCCGGTAGCGGGGGGTCCTACAATGAGCAGTTCTTC	CASSPGSGGSYNEQFF
.	TRBV2	.	TRBJ1-1	TGTGCCAGCAGACGAACGACATTGCACACTGAAGCTTTCTTT	CASRRTTLHTEAFF
.	TRBV28	TRBD1	TRBJ1-2	TGTGCCAGCAGTCAGACAGGGACTAACTATGGCTACACCTTC	CASSQTGTNYGYTF
.	TRBV9	.	TRBJ2-5	TGTGCCAGCAGCCTCCAGGGCCCCGGGACCCAGTACTTC	CASSLQGPGTQYF
.	TRBV7-9	.	TRBJ1-1	TGTGCCAGCAGCATCCACCTGGGCCGAAACACTGAAGCTTTCTTT	CASSIHLGRNTEAFF
.	TRBV15	TRBD2	TRBJ2-1	TGTGCCACCAGCAGAGATGGGGGACCGGGTAGCGGGGAATACAATGAGCAGTTCTTC	CATSRDGGPGSGEYNEQFF
.	TRBV28	.	TRBJ1-3	TGTGCCAGCAGTTCGGGCTCTGGAAACACCATATATTTT	CASSSGSGNTIYF
.	TRBV2	TRBD1	TRBJ2-1	TGTGCCAGCAGTCGGACAGGGGGCAATGAGCAGTTCTTC	CASSRTGGNEQFF
few	TRBV5-1	.	TRBJ2-2	TGCGCCAGCAGCTCAGGACTGAACACCGGGGAGCTGTTTTTT	CASSSGLNTGELFF
.	TRBV2	TRBD2	TRBJ2-2	TGTGCCAGCAAGATAGGCGGGAGCACCGGGGAGCTGTTTTTT	CASKIGGSTGELFF
.	TRBV5-1	.	TRBJ2-2	TGCGCCAGCATGGTGGTGAGCGGGACCGGGGAGCTGTTTTTT	CASMVVSGTGELFF
once	TRBV18	.	TRBJ1-3	TGTGCCAGCTCACCGAATCCGAGAGGGACTGGAAACACCATATATTTT	CASSPNPRGTGNTIYF
.	TRBV6-5	TRBD1	TRBJ1-2	TGTGCCAGCACCTACGGGGACAGGGGGCTGAATGGCTACACCTTC	CASTYGDRGLNGYTF
.	TRBV15	TRBD1	TRBJ1-6	TGTGCCACCAGCAGAGATACGACAGGGTCCTTTCATAGTTCACCCCTCCACTTT	CATSRDTTGSFHSSPLHF
.	TRBV5-4	.	TRBJ1-1	TGTGCCAGCAGCTTGGCAACAGGGTTAACTGAAGCTTTCTTT	CASSLATGLTEAFF
.	TRBV9	.	TRBJ2-5	TGTGCCAGCAGCGAACCGCAGGGGCTACCTCTCCAAGAGACCCAGTACTTC	CASSEPQGLPLQETQYF
.	TRBV4-1	.	TRBJ2-1	TGCGCCAGCAGCCAGCAGGACTTATTTTCCTACAATGAGCAGTTCTTC	CASSQQDLFSYNEQFF
once	TRBV18	.	TRBJ2-5	TGTGCCAGCTCACCGAACAGCCAAGAGACCCAGTACTTC	CASSPNSQETQYF
.	TRBV28	.	TRBJ2-7	TGTGCCAGCAGTTTATCCTCCGGGCTCAGGGTCGAGCAGTACTTC	CASSLSSGLRVEQYF
.	TRBV7-2	.	TRBJ2-7	TGTGCCAGCAGCTTAGTCCCGGGGACCTACGAGCAGTACTTC	CASSLVPGTYEQYF
few	TRBV6-5	.	TRBJ1-1	TGTGCCAGCAGTAGAGGACAGACCATGAACACTGAAGCTTTCTTT	CASSRGQTMNTEAFF
.	TRBV29-1	TRBD1	TRBJ2-7	TGCAGCGTTGGCCTACCGAACAGGGGAAGCGAGCAGTACTTC	CSVGLPNRGSEQYF